This TCR beta chain was identified during a study of monozygotic twins with inflammatory bowel disease (dated by TCRdb to the late 2010s). Study-level background: The complete study included about 28 monozygotic twin pairs: 19 IBD-discordant Danish pairs and nine German pairs, of which four were IBD-concordant and five were IBD-discordant. Disease-associated traits were sought mainly through comparisons between IBD patients and their genetically identical healthy co-twins within discordant pairs. Each individual had, on average, about 151 000 unique TCRalpha sequences and 181 000 unique TCRbeta sequences available for analysis. Overall study results and their limits: Concordant and discordant twins showed no difference in repertoire similarity, possibly because of limited statistical power. Distinction between different T cell subtypes could not be achieved in the analysis. IBD patients shared fewer clonotypes with other individuals than healthy twins did, most markedly in patients showing signs of disease activity. Differing immunosuppressive treatments among patients may have added background noise and inter-individual variability to the repertoires. A decrease in TCRbeta repertoire diversity, as measured by inverse Simpson index, was observed in IBD patients compared with their healthy co-twins. The results gave no support for a single strong signal or clonotype linked to IBD.

Concerning this clonotype itself: Which antigen it targets is not known.

The library was built by means of 5' RACE. Preparation of each TCR library used approximately 3.5 ug of total RNA. cDNA was synthesized with SMARTScribe reverse transcriptase in eight separate reactions per sample. During cDNA synthesis, unique molecular identifiers containing a 6-nucleotide sample barcode were introduced by template switching. TCRalpha and TCRbeta cDNA was amplified by two nested PCRs of 16 and 9 cycles, with bead purification after each PCR. Before amplification, the cDNA was treated with uracil DNA-glycosylase and purified using the QIAquick PCR purification kit. In the second PCR, Illumina TruSeq-compatible adapters and sample-specific barcodes were added. Library quality and concentration were assessed using TapeStation and Qubit, and 4.5 to 5.5 ng of each library was pooled. The pooled libraries were sequenced with 2 x 100 bp reads and custom sequencing primers on an Illumina HiSeq2500 single-index Rapid Run. The authors' analysis ran thus. PCR and sequencing errors were corrected by UMI-based consensus assembly using MiGEC version 1.2.6. MiXCR version 2.1.1 was used for V(D)J alignment, clonotype assembly and CDR3 extraction. Normalisation of gene usage, clonotype sharing and MAIT/NKT TCR abundance was achieved by analysing the top 1000, 10 000 and 20 000 clonotypes per sample. After downsampling to 27 000 UMIs, diversity was calculated as the inverse Simpson index using the vegan R package. Paired Mann-Whitney U tests were applied to discordant twin pairs, with Benjamini-Hochberg correction for multiple testing. TCRdb reprocessed the reads and provides one entry for every CDR3 protein sequence; no DNA is given. The V and J calls shown here were made by TCRdb, not taken from the authors' results. The sample's clone listing holds some 170,000 distinct CDR3 sequences. Approximately 2.4% of the sample goes to the ten largest clones.

From each donor, an approximately 2.5 ml peripheral blood sample was collected into PAXgene tubes and kept at -80 degrees C. Without any T cell sorting, total RNA was extracted from whole blood using the PAXgene blood miRNA kit on an automated QIAcube. Peripheral blood from monozygotic twin pairs who were concordant or discordant for inflammatory bowel disease underwent deep TCRalpha and TCRbeta repertoire profiling using unique molecular barcoding. Smoking habits were recorded for all twin pairs, and individuals were classified as current, former or never smokers. Taken from cysteine to phenylalanine, the CDR3 has 20 residues. No nucleotide data were recorded. According to the germline V gene, CDR1 reads SGHDN and CDR2 reads FVKESK.

This receptor was identified in a human donor with ulcerative colitis or Crohn's disease, or a healthy co-twin of an affected twin (not recorded which). The receptor chain draws on TRBV14 and TRBJ2-5; TCRdb's D call of TRBD2 is untestable without DNA. The specimen was blood. CDR3 region: CASSRSGLAGGPSMVKTQYF.